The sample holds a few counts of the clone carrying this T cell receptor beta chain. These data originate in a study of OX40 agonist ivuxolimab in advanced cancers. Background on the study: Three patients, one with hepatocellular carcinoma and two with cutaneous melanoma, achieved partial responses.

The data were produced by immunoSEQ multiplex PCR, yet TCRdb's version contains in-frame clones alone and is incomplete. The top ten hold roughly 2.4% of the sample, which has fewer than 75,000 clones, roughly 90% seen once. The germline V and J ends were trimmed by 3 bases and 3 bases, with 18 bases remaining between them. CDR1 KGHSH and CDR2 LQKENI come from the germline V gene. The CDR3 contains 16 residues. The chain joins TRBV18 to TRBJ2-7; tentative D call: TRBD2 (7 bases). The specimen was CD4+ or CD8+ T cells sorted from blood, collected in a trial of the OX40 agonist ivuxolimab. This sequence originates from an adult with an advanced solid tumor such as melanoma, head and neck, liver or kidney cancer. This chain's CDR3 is CASSPGPGGRGYEQYF. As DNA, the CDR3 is TGTGCCAGCTCACCCGGTCCGGGGGGCCGAGGCTACGAGCAGTACTTC.